Each of the 13 T cell receptor beta chains below was sequenced from the same sample in a study of quantifying T cell responses using KT2 cells. About the research overall: RNA was reverse transcribed with TCR alpha and beta constant-region primers.

A single-stranded UMI oligo with SP2 sequence was ligated to cDNA 3' ends. An equimolar mix of RC1.1 and RC1.2 primed the beta chain across TRBC1 and TRBC2. In TCRdb, the UMI-ligation and nested PCR reads were re-called with MiXCR into one record per CDR3 protein. The top ten hold about 10% of the sample, which has fewer than 50,000 distinct CDR3 sequences, around 10% seen once. Input material: PBMCs spiked with cells of the T cell clone KT2. Receptors were obtained from a human donor.

This clonotype has more than one count but fewer than ten. The gene calls are TRBV18 and TRBJ2-1; 11 bases match TRBD2. After removal of 3 bases from V and 3 bases from J, the junction contained 7 bases not matched to a gene. Germline lookup yields CDR1 KGHSH and CDR2 LQKENI. The CDR3 runs to 17 residues. DNA for the CDR3: TGTGCCAGCTCACCTATACTTACTAGCGGGGGCTACAATGAGCAGTTCTTC. Encoded protein: CASSPILTSGGYNEQFF.

V and J are TRBV28 and TRBJ2-1, with 9 bases identical to TRBD1. Germline lookup yields CDR1 MDHEN and CDR2 SYDVKM. The trim removed 3 bases at V and 12 bases at J, leaving 15 bases unmatched. The CDR3 is 16 amino acids. The CDR3 DNA reads as TGTGCCAGCAGTTTGGATTCCGGGACAGGGATTTTACGGCAGTTCTTC. Translated: CASSLDSGTGILRQFF.

This clonotype was counted many times. This chain uses TRBV7-3 with TRBJ2-3; 9 bases match TRBD2. CDR1 SGHTA and CDR2 FQGTGA come from the germline V gene. V shed 2 bases, J shed 5 bases, and the junction held 11 bases outside the gene matches. This CDR3 contains 17 residues. The CDR3: CASSLSAGGLSQDTQYF. DNA of the CDR3: TGTGCCAGCAGCTTATCGGCGGGGGGGCTGTCCCAAGATACGCAGTATTTT.

This clonotype was counted ten times or more. This sequence joins TRBV29-1 and TRBJ2-3, with 8 bases lining up with TRBD2. The CDR3 is 14 amino acids. Trimming removed 7 bases from V and 1 base from J; junction bases left unmatched: 7. The germline V gene encodes CDR1 SQVTM and CDR2 ANQGSEA. Written as DNA, the CDR3 is TGCAGCGCTCCGACGGGAGGGGGCACAGATACGCAGTATTTT. Its protein product is CSAPTGGGTDTQYF.

The J gene is TRBJ2-1, the V gene TRBV29-1, with 10 bases that match TRBD2. With 2 bases clipped from V and 6 bases from J, the junction kept 7 bases outside the gene matches. From germline, CDR1 is SQVTM and CDR2 ANQGSEA. The CDR3 is made up of 15 amino acids. The CDR3 DNA reads as TGCAGCGTTGAAACGGGGACTAGCGCCTTCAATGAGCAGTTCTTC. Translation: CSVETGTSAFNEQFF.

The gene calls are TRBV15 and TRBJ2-4; 11 nucleotides line up with TRBD2. This CDR3 contains 14 residues. Germline loops: CDR1 LNHNV, CDR2 YYDKDF (reference sequence). V was pared by 6 bases and J by 8 bases, with 6 bases of the junction left unmatched. CDR3 bases: TGTGCCACCAGGACTAGCGGGGAGACGGACATTCAGTACTTC. Amino acid sequence: CATRTSGETDIQYF.

V gene TRBV4-1 combines with J gene TRBJ2-1; D is unclear. The germline V and J ends were trimmed by 4 bases and 2 bases, with 3 bases remaining between them. The CDR3 is 12 residues long. The germline V gene has CDR1 MGHRA and CDR2 YSYEKL. CDR3 sequence (DNA): TGCGCCAGCAGCCTAGCCTACAATGAGCAGTTCTTC. Residues: CASSLAYNEQFF.

The chain joins TRBV5-1 to TRBJ2-3; D may be TRBD2 (6 bases). Germline V CDR1 and CDR2: SGHRS, YFSETQ. The CDR3 has 22 amino acids. Trimming removed 0 bases from V and 4 bases from J, with 33 bases in between. CDR3 amino acids: CASSLDPVRRGGSAEDSDTQYF. CDR3 bases: TGCGCCAGCAGCTTGGATCCTGTCCGGCGGGGTGGTTCGGCTGAAGATTCAGATACGCAGTATTTT.

This clonotype was counted at least ten times. J is TRBJ2-7 and V is TRBV24-1; the D call may be TRBD1 or TRBD2 (5 bases each). The ends were cut back, 9 bases at V and 2 bases at J, with 7 bases in the middle. CDR3 length equals 11 residues. Looked up from germline, CDR1 is KGHDR and CDR2 is SFDVKD. The CDR3 loop reads CATGTTYEQYF. The CDR3 DNA follows: TGTGCCACCGGGACCACCTACGAGCAGTACTTC.

This clonotype was counted at least ten times. The chain uses TRBV5-4 and TRBJ1-1; D unclear. The germline CDR1 and CDR2 sequences are SGHNT and YYREEE (reference sequence). The CDR3 is 15 amino acids. With 0 bases removed from V and 1 base from J, the gap between germline ends came to 10 bases. DNA for the CDR3: TGTGCCAGCAGCTTGGATGCAAGGACGAACACTGAAGCTTTCTTT. This sequence encodes CASSLDARTNTEAFF.

The rearrangement uses TRBV7-3 and TRBJ2-2, with D uncertain. The ends were cut back, 5 bases at V and 1 base at J, with 11 bases in the middle. There are 15 residues in the CDR3. Germline values: CDR1 SGHTA, CDR2 FQGTGA. The CDR3 region has the DNA TGTGCCAGCAGCCCCTCGAACTTGAACACCGGGGAGCTGTTTTTT. It yields the protein CASSPSNLNTGELFF.

Many counts were recorded for this clonotype. V gene TRBV20-1 combines with J gene TRBJ2-2; D possibly corresponds to TRBD2 (5 bases). Germline loops: CDR1 DFQATT, CDR2 SNEGSKA (reference sequence). Trimming left V 2 bases short and J 6 bases short, with 10 bases between. The CDR3 covers 13 residues. DNA for the CDR3: TGCAGTGCTAGACAAACGGGGTCCGGGGAGCTGTTTTTT. It yields the protein CSARQTGSGELFF.

This clonotype was detected ten times or more. The V and J genes are TRBV28 and TRBJ2-2, with D perhaps matching TRBD2 (6 bases). V was pared by 2 bases and J by 3 bases, with 10 bases between. The CDR3 runs to 15 residues. Germline CDR1 MDHEN, CDR2 SYDVKM. Here the CDR3 DNA reads TGTGCCAGCAGTTTAGGGGGGAAGGACACCGGGGAGCTGTTTTTT. Translation: CASSLGGKDTGELFF.